This T cell receptor beta chain was obtained from a study of Graves' ophthalmopathy and Graves' hyperthyroidism (dated 2018 in TCRdb). For context, the study as a whole: Peripheral blood was collected at initial diagnosis, before any treatment. To tell Graves' ophthalmopathy apart from Graves' hyperthyroidism, and to predict which patients would progress to ophthalmopathy, the study relied on TCR beta repertoire signatures. In total, approximately 130 blood samples were TCR-sequenced: 43 ophthalmopathy, roughly 80 hyperthyroidism and some 17 hyperthyroidism-to-ophthalmopathy patients. To explore V-J signatures that distinguish ophthalmopathy from hyperthyroidism, a discovery set of around 100 patients was enrolled, made up of approximately 45 with ophthalmopathy and some 58 with stable hyperthyroidism. An independent validation cohort comprised some 19 hyperthyroidism patients and 15 to 17 patients who later progressed from hyperthyroidism to ophthalmopathy. In about six hyperthyroidism patients, the T-cell repertoires found in thyroid tissue were compared with those found in blood. Once sampling was done, hyperthyroidism patients were given methimazole at a starting dose of 30 mg daily, while ophthalmopathy patients were given high-dose intravenous methylprednisolone. The approximately 98 discovery patients were randomly divided into training and test sets at a 7:3 ratio.

On this clonotype itself: Its antigen is unknown. No much larger clone is present one base from it, and per-base qualities are unavailable.

For repertoire sequencing, the TCR beta CDR3 regions were amplified from RNA transcripts. HTBI primers and the Qiagen OneStep RT-PCR kit were used in a first-round RT-PCR, which was followed by a second-round multiplex PCR, size selection and purification. The libraries underwent paired-end sequencing with 100 bp reads on an Illumina HiSeq2000. As for the authors' bioinformatics: SOAPnuke was used to process the reads, removing any read that contained adapters or uncalled bases, had a mean Phred below 15, or lacked an exact match to the constant primer or identifier. High-quality paired reads were merged with COPE v1.2.5. Unique nucleotide sequences were defined as clonotypes and aligned to IMGT TRB V, D and J references using MiTCR v1.1. Only V-J combinations with frequency above 0.0001 were analysed, covering about 99% of repertoires. For each V-J combination, a TCR clonal expansion and chaos score was defined as F50 clonal expansion divided by the chaos observed in the TCRdist matrix. Welch's t-statistics and random forest were used to reduce features to approximately 13 V-J combinations, which were fed into a naive Bayes classifier. The Morisita-Horn index was used to measure how similar the thyroid and blood repertoires were. The public reads were run again by TCRdb, first through fastp at Q25 and then through MiXCR, and only productive beta chains were kept. Rows with one shared CDR3 protein collapse into an entry with the most common genes and DNA. V and J calls and clone size were set by TCRdb, not the authors. The sample yields fewer than 600,000 distinct CDR3 sequences; approximately 14% were counted once. The ten largest clonotypes hold approximately 9.8% of the sample.

The V and J ends are trimmed by 1 base and 0 bases, leaving 6 bases between them. Including the terminal cysteine and phenylalanine, the CDR3 comprises 14 residues. Kept here is only the CDR3 DNA, which spans 42 bases and is read in frame from base 1. Sequences SGHTA (CDR1) and FQGNSA (CDR2) are obtained from the germline V gene. The ophthalmopathy patients had moderately to severely active disease, with a Clinical Activity Score of 3 or higher, a NOSPECS grade of 4 or higher, and a disease duration of less than 3 months. Patients with other autoimmune diseases, uncontrolled infections, pregnancy or lactation were excluded from the study. Diagnosis relied on clinical symptoms, serum thyroxine, TRAb, thyroid ultrasound and orbital computed tomography. Ficoll-Paque density gradient centrifugation was used to isolate PBMCs from about 10 ml of fresh peripheral blood. Trizol reagent was used to extract the total RNA, and its quality was then checked on an Agilent 2100 Bioanalyzer.

Results and caveats for the whole study, not just this receptor: Most expanded thyroid clonotypes with a frequency above 0.001 also appeared in blood, which suggests that blood repertoires may reflect the immune response in the thyroid. In validation, the model predicted ophthalmopathy progression with about 70% sensitivity and roughly 72% specificity; roughly 11 predicted patients were CT-confirmed with GO in a median of 6.5 months. In cross-validation, the 13-signature model distinguished ophthalmopathy from stable hyperthyroidism with approximately 90% sensitivity and approximately 81% specificity, while in the test set the corresponding values were about 79% and 69%. No statistical method was used to set the sample size in advance, and the investigators knew which group each participant was assigned to.

The sequencing input was blood. This receptor chain uses TRBV7-2 and TRBJ2-5; the D gene is possibly TRBD1, with 5 bases matching. The TCR originated in a woman between 25 and 40 years old with Graves' ophthalmopathy. Donor details come from another sample of the same person, matched by shared clones. Here the CDR3 is given as CASSLEGYQETQYF. The nucleotide sequence reads TGTGCCAGCAGCTTAGAGGGGTACCAAGAGACCCAGTACTTC.